This T cell receptor beta chain was identified in a study of blood T cells in healthy people across ages. Study outcomes and limitations: The recorded TCR beta diversity per million T cells decreased in a roughly linear manner with age. Shifts in expanded clonotypes may have been confounded by donor CMV status, which was unknown.

The CDR3 is 17 amino acids. V was trimmed by 4 bases and J by 4 bases, leaving 21 bases between them. CDR1 and CDR2 (germline): MNHNS, SASEGT. For this clonotype: No antigen is known for it.

No fewer than 6 million PBMCs went into each sample. Next came a second PCR, run for roughly 6 to 11 cycles, which used a sample-barcoded 5' primer along with a J-beta primer mix. TCRdb reprocessed the 5' RACE reads via MiXCR and lists one record per CDR3 protein. Of 1,100,000 or so distinct CDR3 sequences listed, over 35% were seen once; the top ten hold approximately 19%. Material: blood. The chain joins TRBV6-1 to TRBJ2-3, with D possibly called TRBD1 or TRBD2 (5 bases each). This sequence originates from a woman aged 55 to 70 in good health. The CDR3 protein is CASSGAGTPEEADTQYF. CDR3 DNA: TGTGCCAGCAGTGGGGCCGGGACCCCTGAGGAGGCAGATACGCAGTATTTT.